These T cell receptor beta chains were read from a single sample in a study of beta chain features in type 1 diabetes. TCRdb's table, derived via immunoSEQ multiplex PCR, lists solely in-frame clones and lacks some. Found here are 900,000 or so clones, about a sixth of them singletons; the top ten hold about 0.025%. The material sequenced was naive CD4+ T cells from blood. The receptor source for this set is a woman aged 18-29 years in good health. The CDR3 runs from the conserved cysteine through the conserved F or W. Fields, in order: CDR3 length, V gene, clone size, J gene, D gene, CDR3 DNA, CDR3 protein. A D gene is named only where the DNA matches it firmly. Only part of the rows carry a size: once, few, many, or a class if the clone is expanded.

>16|TRBV6-6|few|TRBJ1-2|NA
TGTGCCAGCATTTCGGTCGAGACAGGAAGGGTCTATGGCTACACCTTC
CASISVETGRVYGYTF
>12|TRBV6-6|NA|TRBJ2-6|NA
TGTGCCAGCAAGTCTGGGGCCAACGTCCTGACTTTC
CASKSGANVLTF
>16|TRBV11-3|NA|TRBJ2-1|TRBD2
TGTGCCAGCAGCAAGACTAGCGGGCCCTCGGGGAATGAGCAGTTCTTC
CASSKTSGPSGNEQFF
>16|TRBV29-1|few|TRBJ2-7|TRBD1
TGCAGCGTTGGAGGCCGCCCTGGACAGGGGGTCTACGAGCAGTACTTC
CSVGGRPGQGVYEQYF
>15|TRBV19|few|TRBJ2-3|TRBD2
TGTGCCAGTAGTATCATTAGCGGGGCCGCGGATACGCAGTATTTT
CASSIISGAADTQYF
>13|TRBV10-2|NA|TRBJ2-3|NA
TGCGCCAGCCAAGTTGGTGGCACAGATACGCAGTATTTT
CASQVGGTDTQYF
>14|TRBV18|NA|TRBJ1-1|NA
TGTGCCAGCTCAGGTCAGGGTGGTAGGACTGAAGCTTTCTTT
CASSGQGGRTEAFF
>13|TRBV6-5|NA|TRBJ2-1|TRBD1
TGTGCCAGCAGAATGACAGGGGGCTTTGAGCAGTTCTTC
CASRMTGGFEQFF
>18|TRBV4-1|NA|TRBJ2-1|NA
TGCGCCAGCAGCCAAGACCCCGGAGCAGGGAGCTCCTACAATGAGCAGTTCTTC
CASSQDPGAGSSYNEQFF
>15|TRBV5-5|few|TRBJ2-4|NA
TGTGCCAGCAGCTTAACGTCCCAGGCCAAAAACATTCAGTACTTC
CASSLTSQAKNIQYF
>15|TRBV6-6|NA|TRBJ2-1|NA
TGTGCCAGCAGTTACAGCAGGGCTTGGATGTGGGAGCAGTTCTTC
CASSYSRAWMWEQFF
>15|TRBV5-1|NA|TRBJ2-6|NA
TGCGCCAGCAGCCCGAGGGGGACTGGGGCCAACGTCCTGACTTTC
CASSPRGTGANVLTF
>11|TRBV20-1|few|TRBJ2-7|NA
TGCAGTGCCCCTAGGGGCTACGAGCAGTACTTC
CSAPRGYEQYF
>12|TRBV28|few|TRBJ2-7|NA
TGTGCCAGCCGAAGACAGGCCTACGAGCAGTACTTC
CASRRQAYEQYF
>14|TRBV4-2|NA|TRBJ1-1|NA
TGTGCCAGCAGCCAAGTCGGGGGAGTCACTGAAGCTTTCTTT
CASSQVGGVTEAFF
>14|TRBV11-2|once|TRBJ2-4|NA
TGTGCCAGCAGCTTAGCGGGAGCCAAAAACATTCAGTACTTC
CASSLAGAKNIQYF
>14|TRBV25-1|NA|TRBJ2-5|TRBD2
TGTGCCAGCAGTTCCGCTCGGGAGGTGGAGGCCCAGTACTTC
CASSSAREVEAQYF
>15|TRBV6-1|few|TRBJ2-1|TRBD2
TGTGCCAGCAGCCTTGCTAGCGGGCTCTACAATGAGCAGTTCTTC
CASSLASGLYNEQFF
>15|TRBV27|few|TRBJ2-3|NA
TGTGCCAGCAGTTTTCGGGAGCATGGTGGAGATACGCAGTATTTT
CASSFREHGGDTQYF
>15|TRBV7-2|few|TRBJ2-5|NA
TGTGCCAGCAGCTCCTCCGGGGTCACCCAAGAGACCCAGTACTTC
CASSSSGVTQETQYF
>14|TRBV19|few|TRBJ1-1|NA
TGTGCCAGTAGTAACCCAGGGGATAGTACTGAAGCTTTCTTT
CASSNPGDSTEAFF
>13|TRBV29-1|NA|TRBJ2-5|NA
TGCAGCGTTGGAGTAACGGTCGGGGTGTCCCAGTACTTC
CSVGVTVGVSQYF
>15|TRBV28|few|TRBJ2-5|TRBD1
TGTGCCAGCAAGCTCCGGGACAGATTCCAAGAGACCCAGTACTTC
CASKLRDRFQETQYF
>16|TRBV28|NA|TRBJ2-2|NA
TGTGCCAGCAGTTTATCTAGGACTTCGGGGACCGGGGAGCTGTTTTTT
CASSLSRTSGTGELFF
>14|TRBV28|few|TRBJ1-4|NA
TGTGCCAGCAGTCCCCCGGGGGGAAATGAAAAACTGTTTTTT
CASSPPGGNEKLFF
>14|TRBV7-9|few|TRBJ2-1|TRBD2
TGTGCCAGCAGGCGGCGGGAGTCCTACAATGAGCAGTTCTTC
CASRRRESYNEQFF